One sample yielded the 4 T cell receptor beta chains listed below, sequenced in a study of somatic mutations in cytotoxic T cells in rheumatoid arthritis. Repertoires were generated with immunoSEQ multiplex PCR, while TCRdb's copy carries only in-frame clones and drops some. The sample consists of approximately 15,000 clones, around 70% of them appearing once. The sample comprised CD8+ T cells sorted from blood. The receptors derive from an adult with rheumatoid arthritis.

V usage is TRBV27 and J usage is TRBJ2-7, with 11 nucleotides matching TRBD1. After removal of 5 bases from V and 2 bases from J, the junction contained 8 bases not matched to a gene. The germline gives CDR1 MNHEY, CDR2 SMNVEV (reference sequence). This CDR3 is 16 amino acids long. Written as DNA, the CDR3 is TGTGCCAGCAGTCTAATTCCGGGACAGGGGGCCTACGAGCAGTACTTC. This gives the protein CASSLIPGQGAYEQYF.

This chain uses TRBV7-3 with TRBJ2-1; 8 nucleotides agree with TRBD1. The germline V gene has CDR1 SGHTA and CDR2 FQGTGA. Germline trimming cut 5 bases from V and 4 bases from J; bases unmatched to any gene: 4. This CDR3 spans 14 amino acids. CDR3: CASSQGADYNEQFF. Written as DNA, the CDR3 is TGTGCCAGCAGCCAGGGGGCGGATTACAATGAGCAGTTCTTC.

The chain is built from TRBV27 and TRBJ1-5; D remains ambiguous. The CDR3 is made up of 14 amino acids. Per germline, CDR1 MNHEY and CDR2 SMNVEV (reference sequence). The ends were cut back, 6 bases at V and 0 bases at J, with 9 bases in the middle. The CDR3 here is CASRLGVSNQPQHF. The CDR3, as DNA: TGTGCCAGCAGGCTTGGGGTTAGCAATCAGCCCCAGCATTTT.

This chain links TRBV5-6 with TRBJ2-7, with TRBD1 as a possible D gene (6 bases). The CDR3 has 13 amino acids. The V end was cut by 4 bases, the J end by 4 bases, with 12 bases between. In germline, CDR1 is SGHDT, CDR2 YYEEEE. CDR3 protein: CASSVGQPYEQYF. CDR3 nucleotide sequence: TGTGCCAGCAGCGTGGGACAACCTTACGAGCAGTACTTC. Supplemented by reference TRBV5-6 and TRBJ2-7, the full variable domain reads DAGVTQSPTHLIKTRGQQVTLRCSPKSGHDTVSWYQQALGQGPQFIFQYYEEEERQRGNFPDRFSGHQFPNYSSELNVNALLLGDSALYLCASSVGQPYEQYFGPGTRLTVT.